The T cell receptor (beta chain) under discussion was sequenced for a study of OX40 agonist ivuxolimab in advanced cancers. On the study more broadly: Dose-escalation patients had hepatocellular carcinoma, melanoma, renal cell or head and neck cancer.

Germline V gene lookup returns CDR1 SGHTA and CDR2 FQGNSA. V gave up 6 bases and J gave up 10 bases; unmatched junction bases: 8. The CDR3 runs 14 residues. Autoimmune disease history or systemic immunosuppression led to patients being barred. Only in-frame clones appear in the TCRdb table, and some are missing; sequencing was by immunoSEQ multiplex PCR. The table shows 25,000 to 35,000 clones, with approximately 90% occurring only once. The clonotype originates from an adult with an advanced solid tumor such as melanoma, head and neck, liver or kidney cancer. The sequencing used CD4+ or CD8+ T cells sorted from blood, collected in a trial of the OX40 agonist ivuxolimab. V and J are TRBV7-2 and TRBJ2-1; 11 positions match TRBD2. CDR3 region: CASRVAGGPREQFF. CDR3 nucleotides: TGTGCCAGCAGGGTAGCGGGAGGGCCCCGCGAGCAGTTCTTC.